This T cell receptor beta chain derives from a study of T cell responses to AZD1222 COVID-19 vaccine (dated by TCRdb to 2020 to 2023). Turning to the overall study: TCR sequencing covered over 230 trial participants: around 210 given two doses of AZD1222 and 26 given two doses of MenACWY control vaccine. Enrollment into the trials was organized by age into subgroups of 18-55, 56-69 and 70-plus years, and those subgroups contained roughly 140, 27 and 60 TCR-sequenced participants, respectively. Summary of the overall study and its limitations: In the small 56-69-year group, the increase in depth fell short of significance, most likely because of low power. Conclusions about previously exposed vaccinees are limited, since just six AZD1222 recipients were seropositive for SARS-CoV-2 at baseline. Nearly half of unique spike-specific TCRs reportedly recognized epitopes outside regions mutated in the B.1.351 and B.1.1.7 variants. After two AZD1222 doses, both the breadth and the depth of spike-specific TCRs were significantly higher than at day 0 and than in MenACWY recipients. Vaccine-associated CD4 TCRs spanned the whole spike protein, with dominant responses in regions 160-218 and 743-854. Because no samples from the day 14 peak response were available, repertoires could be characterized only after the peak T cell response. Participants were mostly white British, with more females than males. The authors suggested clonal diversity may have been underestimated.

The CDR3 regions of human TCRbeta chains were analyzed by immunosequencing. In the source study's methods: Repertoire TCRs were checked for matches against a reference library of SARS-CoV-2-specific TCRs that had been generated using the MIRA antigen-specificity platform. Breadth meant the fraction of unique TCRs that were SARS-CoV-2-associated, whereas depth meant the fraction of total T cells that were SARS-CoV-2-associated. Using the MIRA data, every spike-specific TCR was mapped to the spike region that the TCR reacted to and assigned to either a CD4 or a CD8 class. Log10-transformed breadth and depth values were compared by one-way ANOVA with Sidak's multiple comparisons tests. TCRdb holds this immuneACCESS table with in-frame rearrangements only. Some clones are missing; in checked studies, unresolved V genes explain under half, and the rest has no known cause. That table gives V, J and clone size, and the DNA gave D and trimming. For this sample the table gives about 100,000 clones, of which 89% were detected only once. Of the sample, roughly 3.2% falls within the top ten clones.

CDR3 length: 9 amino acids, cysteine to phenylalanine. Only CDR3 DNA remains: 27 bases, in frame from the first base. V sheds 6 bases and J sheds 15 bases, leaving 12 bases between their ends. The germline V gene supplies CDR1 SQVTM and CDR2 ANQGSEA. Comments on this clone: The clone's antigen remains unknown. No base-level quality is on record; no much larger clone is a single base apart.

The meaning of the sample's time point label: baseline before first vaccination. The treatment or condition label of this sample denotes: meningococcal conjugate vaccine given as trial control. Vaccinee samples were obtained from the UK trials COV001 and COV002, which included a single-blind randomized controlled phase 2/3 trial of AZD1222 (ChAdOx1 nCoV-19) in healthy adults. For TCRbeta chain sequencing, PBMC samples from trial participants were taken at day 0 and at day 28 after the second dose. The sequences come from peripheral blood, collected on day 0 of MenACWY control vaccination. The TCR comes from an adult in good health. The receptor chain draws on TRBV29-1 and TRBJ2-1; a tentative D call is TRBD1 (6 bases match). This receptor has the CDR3 CSVEGVRFF. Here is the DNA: TGCAGCGTAGAGGGGGTACGGTTCTTC.